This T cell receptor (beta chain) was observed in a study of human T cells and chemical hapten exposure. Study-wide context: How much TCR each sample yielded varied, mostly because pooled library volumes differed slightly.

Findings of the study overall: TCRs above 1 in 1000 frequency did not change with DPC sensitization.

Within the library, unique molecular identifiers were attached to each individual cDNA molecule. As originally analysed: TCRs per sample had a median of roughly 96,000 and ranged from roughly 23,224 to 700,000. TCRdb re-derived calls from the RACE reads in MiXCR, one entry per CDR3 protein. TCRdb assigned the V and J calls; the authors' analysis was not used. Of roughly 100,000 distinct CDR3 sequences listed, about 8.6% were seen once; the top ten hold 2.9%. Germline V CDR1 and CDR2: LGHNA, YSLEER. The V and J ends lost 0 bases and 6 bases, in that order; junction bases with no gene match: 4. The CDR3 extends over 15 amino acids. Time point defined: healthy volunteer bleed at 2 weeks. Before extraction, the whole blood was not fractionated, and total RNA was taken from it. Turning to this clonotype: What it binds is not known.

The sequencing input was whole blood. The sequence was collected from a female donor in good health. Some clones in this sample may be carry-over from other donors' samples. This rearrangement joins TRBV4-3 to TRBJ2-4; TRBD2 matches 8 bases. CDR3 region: CASSQESGRGNIQYF. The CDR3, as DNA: TGCGCCAGCAGCCAAGAGAGCGGGAGAGGAAACATTCAGTACTTC.